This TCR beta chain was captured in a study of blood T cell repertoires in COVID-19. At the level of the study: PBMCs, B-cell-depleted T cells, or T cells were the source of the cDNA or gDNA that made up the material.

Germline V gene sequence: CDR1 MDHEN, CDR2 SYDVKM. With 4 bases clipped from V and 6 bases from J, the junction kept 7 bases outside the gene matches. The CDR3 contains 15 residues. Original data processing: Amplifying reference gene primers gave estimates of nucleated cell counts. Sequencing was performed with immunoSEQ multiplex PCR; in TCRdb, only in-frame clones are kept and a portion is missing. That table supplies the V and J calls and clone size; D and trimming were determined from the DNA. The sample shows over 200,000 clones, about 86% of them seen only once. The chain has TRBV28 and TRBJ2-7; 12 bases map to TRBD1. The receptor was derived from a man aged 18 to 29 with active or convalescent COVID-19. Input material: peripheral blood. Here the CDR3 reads CASSSPGQGAGEQYF. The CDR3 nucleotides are TGTGCCAGCAGTTCTCCGGGACAGGGGGCCGGCGAGCAGTACTTC.